This TCR beta chain was sequenced in a study of blood T cell repertoires in COVID-19. Using immunoSEQ multiplex PCR, the repertoire was profiled, and TCRdb retains in-frame clones only, with some absent. The table lists approximately 160,000 clones, approximately 82% of them singletons. CDR3 size: 18 residues. The germline V gene has CDR1 SGHAT and CDR2 FQNNGV. J was trimmed by 4 bases and V by 1 base; bases with no gene match: 14. The genes are TRBV11-2 and TRBJ2-3, with 7 bases lining up with TRBD1. The clonotype comes from a woman between 45 and 60 years old who had recovered from COVID-19. Sequencing input: PBMCs or T cells enriched from blood (not recorded which). CDR3 amino acids: CASSLGQGGQAGADTQYF. The CDR3 nucleotides read TGTGCCAGCAGCTTAGGACAAGGAGGACAGGCTGGGGCAGATACGCAGTATTTT.